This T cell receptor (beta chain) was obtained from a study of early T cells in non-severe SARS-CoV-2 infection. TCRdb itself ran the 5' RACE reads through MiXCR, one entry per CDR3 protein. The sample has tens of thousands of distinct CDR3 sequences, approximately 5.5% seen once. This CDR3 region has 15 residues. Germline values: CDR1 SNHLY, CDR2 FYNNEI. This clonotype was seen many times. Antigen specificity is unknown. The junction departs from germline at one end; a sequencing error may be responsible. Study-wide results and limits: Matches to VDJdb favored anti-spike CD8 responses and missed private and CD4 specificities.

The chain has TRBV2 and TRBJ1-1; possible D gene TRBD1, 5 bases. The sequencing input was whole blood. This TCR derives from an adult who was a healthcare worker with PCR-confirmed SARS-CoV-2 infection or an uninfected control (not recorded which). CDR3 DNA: TGTGCCAGCAGTGAAGAGGGGAGGGCGAACACTGAAGTTTTCTTT. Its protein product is CASSEEGRANTEVFF.